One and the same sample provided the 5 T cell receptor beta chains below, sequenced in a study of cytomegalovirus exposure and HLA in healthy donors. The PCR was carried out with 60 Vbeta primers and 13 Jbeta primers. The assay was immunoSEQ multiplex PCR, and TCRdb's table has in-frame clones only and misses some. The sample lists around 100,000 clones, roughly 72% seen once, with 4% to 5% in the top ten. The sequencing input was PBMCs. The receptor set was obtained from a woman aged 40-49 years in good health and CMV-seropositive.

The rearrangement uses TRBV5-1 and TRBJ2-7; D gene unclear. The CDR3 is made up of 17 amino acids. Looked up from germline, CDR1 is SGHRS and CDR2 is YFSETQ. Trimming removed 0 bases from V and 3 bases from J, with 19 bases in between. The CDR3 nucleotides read TGCGCCAGCAGCTTGGCCGTATTAGTGGGCATTAACTACGAGCAGTACTTC. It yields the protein CASSLAVLVGINYEQYF.

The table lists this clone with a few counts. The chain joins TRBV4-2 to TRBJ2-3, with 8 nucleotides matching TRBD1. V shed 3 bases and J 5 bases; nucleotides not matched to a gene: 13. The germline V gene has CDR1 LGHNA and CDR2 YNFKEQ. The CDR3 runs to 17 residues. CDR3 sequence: CASSHPGTGGRGDTQYF. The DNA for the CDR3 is TGTGCCAGCAGCCATCCCGGGACAGGTGGTAGAGGAGATACGCAGTATTTT.

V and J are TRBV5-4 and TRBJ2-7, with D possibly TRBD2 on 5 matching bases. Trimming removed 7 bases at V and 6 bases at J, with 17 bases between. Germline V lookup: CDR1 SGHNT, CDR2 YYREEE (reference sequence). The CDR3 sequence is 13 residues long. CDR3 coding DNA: TGTGCCAGCCAGACCCGGGAACTGGGCGAGCAGTACTTC. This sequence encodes CASQTRELGEQYF.

DNA for the CDR3: TGTGCCAGCAGCCAGTATGCCAGAGACTTGTACAATGAGCAGTTCTTC. It codes for CASSQYARDLYNEQFF. The V gene is TRBV5-8, the J gene TRBJ2-1, with D unclear. The V gene's germline CDR1 is SGHTS and CDR2 YDEGEE. The CDR3 is made up of 16 amino acids. V lost 4 bases and J 4 bases, leaving 18 bases between the germline ends. Full variable domain (outside the CDR3, taken from reference TRBV5-8 and TRBJ2-1): EAGVTQSPTHLIKTRGQQATLRCSPISGHTSVYWYQQALGLGLQFLLWYDEGEERNRGNFPPRFSGRQFPNYSSELNVNALELEDSALYLCASSQYARDLYNEQFFGPGTRLTVL.

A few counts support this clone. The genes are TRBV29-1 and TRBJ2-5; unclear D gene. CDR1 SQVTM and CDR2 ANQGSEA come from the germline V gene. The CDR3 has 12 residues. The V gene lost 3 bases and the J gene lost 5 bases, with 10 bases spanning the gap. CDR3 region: CSVDMASETQYF. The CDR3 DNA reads TGCAGCGTTGACATGGCTAGTGAGACCCAGTACTTC.